What follows are 14 T cell receptor beta chains derived from one specimen sequenced in a study of T cells in localized non-small cell lung cancer (TCRdb year 2020). Libraries were built with the immunoSEQ multiplex PCR assay. TCRdb's version of the immuneACCESS table is confined to in-frame rearrangements and falls short of the full clone set. An unresolved V gene accounts for under half of the shortfall where checked; the remainder is of unknown origin. The sample contains about 52,000 clones, around 87% of them found a single time. The ten top clones hold about 16% of the sample. The sequencing here drew on PBMCs, taken before any cancer treatment. The receptors stem from a female donor with stage II lung adenocarcinoma.

This chain connects TRBV4-1 to TRBJ2-2, with D possibly being TRBD2 (9 bases). The CDR3 covers 19 residues. V was clipped by 3 bases and J by 0 bases, with 20 bases between them. The germline V gene has CDR1 MGHRA and CDR2 YSYEKL. CDR3 sequence (DNA): TGCGCCAGCAGCCAGCCCCCAGGGGGCGGGGGGGCGAACACCGGGGAGCTGTTTTTT. It specifies CASSQPPGGGGANTGELFF.

The J gene is TRBJ2-1, the V gene TRBV7-2, with 7 bases lining up with TRBD1. The junction had 10 bases not matched to a gene; V was cut back by 5 bases and J by 9 bases. CDR3 length: 14 amino acids. Germline lookup yields CDR1 SGHTA and CDR2 FQGNSA. This CDR3 is CASSADTGVLEQFF. The CDR3 DNA follows: TGTGCCAGCAGCGCAGACACAGGGGTCCTTGAGCAGTTCTTC.

V usage is TRBV11-1 and J usage is TRBJ1-2, with 9 bases aligning to TRBD1. V trimming: 5 bases; J trimming: 6 bases; junction bases outside the gene matches: 16. The germline gives CDR1 SGHAT, CDR2 FQDESV (reference sequence). CDR3 size: 17 residues. CDR3 region: CASSRETPGQGFDGYTF. The CDR3 coding sequence is TGTGCCAGCAGCCGAGAAACTCCGGGACAGGGATTCGATGGCTACACCTTC.

By share, this clone counts as medium-sized. The chain recombines TRBV6-1 with TRBJ1-1; D gene unclear. The CDR3 is 17 residues long. Trimming left V 2 bases short and J 1 base short, with 17 bases between. The germline V gene encodes CDR1 MNHNS and CDR2 SASEGT. CDR3: CASSESPRFSENTEAFF. CDR3 nucleotides: TGTGCCAGCAGTGAATCCCCAAGGTTCAGCGAGAACACTGAAGCTTTCTTT.

The rearrangement links TRBV6-1 to TRBJ1-2, with D possibly being TRBD1 (5 bases). Germline lookup yields CDR1 MNHNS and CDR2 SASEGT. V was shortened by 3 bases and J by 6 bases, with 14 bases between the two germline ends. The CDR3 has 14 amino acids. CDR3 nucleotides: TGTGCCAGCAGTGAGGGGACCACAATGGATGGCTACACCTTC. As protein: CASSEGTTMDGYTF.

The chain uses TRBV29-1 and TRBJ1-1, with 7 nucleotides matching TRBD1. Losses at the gene ends were 3 bases for V and 1 base for J; bases not matched to a gene: 8. Germline loops: CDR1 SQVTM, CDR2 ANQGSEA. This CDR3 is built from 15 residues. Here the CDR3 reads CSVDSSGTENTEAFF. The CDR3 DNA is TGCAGCGTTGATTCTTCCGGGACAGAGAACACTGAAGCTTTCTTT.

The chain's CDR3 is CASSSDRDFYGYTF. The CDR3 DNA reads TGTGCCAGCAGCTCGGACAGGGACTTCTATGGCTACACCTTC. This sequence joins TRBV7-2 and TRBJ1-2; 8 nucleotides match TRBD1. With 4 bases clipped from V and 4 bases from J, the junction kept 5 bases outside the gene matches. There are 14 residues in the CDR3. Germline CDR1 and CDR2: SGHTA and FQGNSA.

This clone was recorded once. The rearrangement uses TRBV27 and TRBJ2-1, with 8 nucleotides matching TRBD2. The junction had 10 bases not matched to a gene; V was cut back by 1 base and J by 8 bases. CDR1 is MNHEY and CDR2 is SMNVEV in the germline V gene (reference sequence). The CDR3 contains 16 residues. This CDR3 is CASSLFFGGALDEQFF. The CDR3 nucleotides are TGTGCCAGCAGTTTATTCTTCGGGGGGGCTCTGGATGAGCAGTTCTTC.

The chain employs TRBV5-4 and TRBJ1-4; 7 nucleotides align to TRBD1. Losses at the gene ends were 3 bases for V and 3 bases for J; bases not matched to a gene: 5. This CDR3 comprises 15 residues. The V gene's germline CDR1 is SGHNT and CDR2 YYREEE (reference sequence). DNA for the CDR3: TGTGCCAGCAGCTCTACAGGGGCAGCTAATGAAAAACTGTTTTTT. Translated: CASSSTGAANEKLFF.

The chain links TRBV27 to TRBJ1-1; D gene uncertain. The CDR3 runs 15 residues. The germline CDR1 and CDR2 sequences are MNHEY and SMNVEV (reference sequence). Trimming took off 3 bases at V and 1 base at J, with 12 bases between the two ends. CDR3 coding DNA: TGTGCCAGCAGTTTGTTAGGGTCAGAGAACACTGAAGCTTTCTTT. Protein sequence: CASSLLGSENTEAFF.

The genes are TRBV5-6 and TRBJ2-7; a possible D gene is TRBD1 (6 bases). In germline, CDR1 is SGHDT, CDR2 YYEEEE. Between the trimmed V and J ends, which lost 4 bases and 1 base, there was a span of 12 bases. CDR3 length: 14 residues. The CDR3 region has the DNA TGTGCCAGCAGCCTGGGGGCCCTTTCCTACGAGCAGTACTTC. Its protein product is CASSLGALSYEQYF.

The chain carries TRBV25-1 and TRBJ1-4; the D is unclear. V was shortened by 1 base and J by 8 bases, with 20 bases between the two germline ends. The CDR3 is made up of 17 amino acids. CDR1 is MGHDK, CDR2 SYGVNS, per germline. DNA of the CDR3: TGTGCCAGCAGTGAATGGAGCTGGGTGGCGGATGAAGAAAAACTGTTTTTT. Its translation is CASSEWSWVADEEKLFF.

This chain joins TRBV7-9 and TRBJ2-3, with TRBD2 identical over 9 bases. The CDR3 runs 17 residues. Germline CDR1 SEHNR, CDR2 FQNEAQ (reference sequence). V shed 7 bases and J 4 bases; nucleotides not matched to a gene: 15. The CDR3 DNA reads TGTGCCAGCACTTACTATTTCGGACTAGCGAGGCCAGATACGCAGTATTTT. Its translation is CASTYYFGLARPDTQYF.

This chain connects TRBV4-1 to TRBJ1-1; 10 bases agree with TRBD1. The junction had 4 bases not matched to a gene; V was cut back by 1 base and J by 5 bases. Germline-derived CDR1 and CDR2 are MGHRA and YSYEKL. This CDR3 region has 15 residues. This chain's CDR3 is CASSQVTGGYTEAFF. The CDR3 bases are TGCGCCAGCAGCCAAGTGACAGGGGGCTATACTGAAGCTTTCTTT.